What follows are 30 T cell receptor beta chains derived from one specimen sequenced in a study of blood T cell repertoires in COVID-19. Repertoires were generated with immunoSEQ multiplex PCR, while TCRdb's copy carries only in-frame clones and drops some. The sample holds about 70,000 clones; around 90% are singletons and the top ten take 7% to 9.5%. The sequenced material came from peripheral blood. The source is a human donor in a cohort sampled during active COVID-19.

This clone has only one observation. The rearrangement uses TRBV27 and TRBJ1-2; perhaps TRBD1 as D (5 bases). V lost 1 base, J lost 8 bases, and 14 bases lay in between. The CDR3 spans 14 residues. Germline V CDR1 and CDR2: MNHEY, SMNVEV (reference sequence). CDR3 nucleotides: TGTGCCAGCAGTTTATGGTCAGGGCATTGGGGCTACACCTTC. Translation: CASSLWSGHWGYTF.

CDR3 sequence: CASSLLGQAYEQYF. The CDR3 bases are TGTGCCAGCAGTTTACTAGGACAGGCCTACGAGCAGTACTTC. The chain joins TRBV27 to TRBJ2-7, with 7 bases matching TRBD1. V shed 2 bases, J shed 2 bases, and the junction held 3 bases outside the gene matches. Germline CDR1 is MNHEY and CDR2 is SMNVEV (reference sequence). This CDR3 has 14 amino acids.

J is TRBJ1-2 and V is TRBV28; 9 nucleotides match TRBD1. The CDR3 loop spans 17 amino acids. Germline CDR1 MDHEN, CDR2 SYDVKM. Trimming took 2 bases from V and 6 from J; bases not matched to a gene: 13. CDR3 in DNA: TGTGCCAGCAGTTTAATCTACGAGGACAGGGGAAAGGATGGCTACACCTTC. The encoded protein is CASSLIYEDRGKDGYTF.

CDR3 loop: CASSLRGGPATNEKLFF. CDR3 coding DNA: TGTGCCAGCAGCTTACGGGGGGGCCCCGCAACTAATGAAAAACTGTTTTTT. The chain employs TRBV11-2 and TRBJ1-4; perhaps TRBD1 as D (6 bases). Germline CDR1 SGHAT, CDR2 FQNNGV. Trimming removed 2 bases from V and 0 bases from J, with 13 bases in between. CDR3 size: 17 residues.

J is TRBJ1-1 and V is TRBV19; a weak D match, TRBD1 (6 bases). CDR1 is LNHDA and CDR2 is SQIVND in the germline V gene (reference sequence). Trimming stripped 3 bases from V and 4 bases from J, with 12 bases between. The CDR3 sequence is 14 residues long. The DNA for the CDR3 is TGTGCCAGTAGTATCAATCCAGGGGTCACTGAAGCTTTCTTT. This encodes CASSINPGVTEAFF.

This chain uses TRBV11-2 with TRBJ2-7, with D perhaps matching TRBD1 (7 bases). The CDR3 has 14 amino acids. Germline CDR1 is SGHAT and CDR2 is FQNNGV. Trimming shortened V by 3 bases and J by 2 bases, and 11 bases separated the two germline ends. CDR3 in amino acids: CASSFGGGPYEQYF. Here the CDR3 DNA reads TGTGCCAGCAGCTTTGGAGGGGGCCCCTACGAGCAGTACTTC. Variable domain in full (rest from reference TRBV11-2 and TRBJ2-7): EAGVAQSPRYKIIEKRQSVAFWCNPISGHATLYWYQQILGQGPKLLIQFQNNGVVDDSQLPKDRFSAERLKGVDSTLKIQPAKLEDSAVYLCASSFGGGPYEQYFGPGTRLTVT.

The chain employs TRBV5-1 and TRBJ2-7; TRBD2 aligns across 10 bases. Germline V gene sequence: CDR1 SGHRS, CDR2 YFSETQ. With 9 bases clipped from V and 4 bases from J, the junction kept 16 bases outside the gene matches. This CDR3 has 16 amino acids. The CDR3 DNA follows: TGCGCCACCGGGACCCTAAATAGCGGGGGGATTTACGAGCAGTACTTC. As protein: CATGTLNSGGIYEQYF.

This clone has a single count. The J gene is TRBJ2-7, the V gene TRBV27; 7 bases are a match to TRBD1. The CDR3 sequence is 14 residues long. Germline values: CDR1 MNHEY, CDR2 SMNVEV (reference sequence). After removal of 4 bases from V and 7 bases from J, the junction contained 10 bases not matched to a gene. CDR3 protein: CASSSRDRPWEQYF. CDR3 in DNA: TGTGCCAGCAGTTCCCGGGACAGACCGTGGGAGCAGTACTTC.

The chain joins TRBV29-1 to TRBJ1-1, with D possibly TRBD1 on 5 matching bases. Trimming took off 1 base at V and 4 bases at J, with 16 bases between the two ends. The CDR3 is 15 amino acids. The V gene's germline CDR1 is SQVTM and CDR2 ANQGSEA. CDR3 in amino acids: CSVEAGGQGGTEAFF. In nucleotides, the CDR3 is TGCAGCGTTGAAGCGGGTGGGCAGGGCGGCACTGAAGCTTTCTTT.

The chain is built from TRBV29-1 and TRBJ2-7; D unclear. V was cut by 1 base and J by 3 bases, with 10 bases left in between. Germline V gene sequence: CDR1 SQVTM, CDR2 ANQGSEA. The CDR3 has 13 residues. The CDR3 region is CSVEGGTFYEQYF. In DNA form, the CDR3 reads TGCAGCGTTGAAGGTGGCACATTCTACGAGCAGTACTTC.

This rearrangement joins TRBV21-1 to TRBJ2-6; TRBD1 is taken as the D call from the table, unchecked against the DNA. TRBV21-1 is a pseudogene segment. The CDR3 totals 19 residues. CDR3 sequence (DNA): TGTGCCAGCAGCAAAGTTCCGACAGGGGAACACTCTGGGGCCAACGTCCTGACTTTC. It is translated as CASSKVPTGEHSGANVLTF.

This clone was observed once. The CDR3 nucleotides read TGTGCCAGCAGCTTTGGTCGAACTAGCGGGGGAAGCTCCTACGAGCAGTACTTC. Its protein product is CASSFGRTSGGSSYEQYF. The genes are TRBV7-2 and TRBJ2-7; TRBD2 matches at 11 bases. The CDR3 spans 18 residues. Germline V gives CDR1 SGHTA, CDR2 FQGNSA. V lost 3 bases to trimming and J lost 0 bases; unmatched junction nucleotides: 10.

The chain couples TRBV11-2 to TRBJ2-7, with 8 bases aligning to TRBD2. The CDR3 is 14 amino acids. J was trimmed by 6 bases and V by 5 bases; bases with no gene match: 9. Germline CDR1 SGHAT, CDR2 FQNNGV. The CDR3 is CASSPGGAVSEQYF. For the CDR3, the DNA is TGTGCCAGCAGCCCCGGGGGGGCTGTTAGCGAGCAGTACTTC.

V gene TRBV11-2 combines with J gene TRBJ2-7; 12 bases are shared with TRBD1. This CDR3 has 19 amino acids. J was trimmed by 4 bases and V by 3 bases; bases with no gene match: 16. Germline V gene lookup returns CDR1 SGHAT and CDR2 FQNNGV. CDR3 DNA: TGTGCCAGCAGCTTTTGGTCATTAAGGGGGACAGGGGGCGAATACGAGCAGTACTTC. Its protein is CASSFWSLRGTGGEYEQYF.

For the CDR3, the DNA is TGTGCCAGCAGCCCATGGACAGGGCGAAAGGCAGGCACTGAAGCTTTCTTT. Translation gives CASSPWTGRKAGTEAFF. The gene calls are TRBV7-6 and TRBJ1-1; 8 bases are a match to TRBD1. The CDR3 loop spans 17 amino acids. Germline CDR1 is SGHVS and CDR2 is FNYEAQ. V dropped 5 bases and J dropped 4; count of bases not matched to a gene: 15.

The rearrangement links TRBV7-8 to TRBJ1-1, with D uncertain. Germline V lookup: CDR1 SGHVS, CDR2 FQNEAQ. V lost 1 base to trimming and J lost 8 bases, with 5 bases between them. CDR3 length equals 11 residues. In DNA, the CDR3 is TGTGCCAGCAGCTTAGACGGGGAAGCTTTCTTT. Translating gives CASSLDGEAFF.

The chain is built from TRBV27 and TRBJ1-4; D might be TRBD1 (6 bases). The CDR3 sequence is 14 residues long. The V end was cut by 4 bases, the J end by 8 bases, with 14 bases between. Germline CDR1 reads MNHEY; CDR2 reads SMNVEV (reference sequence). The CDR3 region is CASSWGGLGEKLFF. As DNA, the CDR3 is TGTGCCAGCAGTTGGGGGGGCCTAGGGGAAAAACTGTTTTTT.

The V and J genes are TRBV7-6 and TRBJ1-2; D unresolved. CDR3 length: 15 amino acids. Germline CDR1 reads SGHVS; CDR2 reads FNYEAQ. Trimming shortened V by 1 base and J by 2 bases, and 11 bases separated the two germline ends. The CDR3 reads CASSLDHSLNYGYTF. CDR3 bases: TGTGCCAGCAGCTTAGATCACAGCTTAAACTATGGCTACACCTTC.

The chain employs TRBV27 and TRBJ2-7; D is unresolved. Germline-derived CDR1 and CDR2 are MNHEY and SMNVEV (reference sequence). The CDR3 is made up of 12 amino acids. V was trimmed by 3 bases and J by 9 bases, leaving 12 bases between them. CDR3 amino acids: CASSLMGAGQYF. DNA of the CDR3: TGTGCCAGCAGTTTGATGGGCGCAGGGCAGTACTTC.

The rearrangement joins TRBV29-1 to TRBJ2-7, with D perhaps TRBD2 (5 bases). The CDR3 sequence is 13 residues long. Germline values: CDR1 SQVTM, CDR2 ANQGSEA. V gave up 2 bases and J gave up 0 bases, with 8 bases separating them. DNA of the CDR3: TGCAGCGTTGAATCGGGATCCTCCTACGAGCAGTACTTC. Its protein is CSVESGSSYEQYF.

V gene TRBV2 combines with J gene TRBJ2-7; possibly TRBD1 for D (5 bases). V was trimmed by 10 bases and J by 5 bases, leaving 21 bases between them. CDR3 length: 14 amino acids. Germline assignment: CDR1 SNHLY and CDR2 FYNNEI. The CDR3 DNA is TGTGCCATCCTCTTGCGGCAGGGAATAAACGAGCAGTACTTC. It encodes CAILLRQGINEQYF.

J is TRBJ2-7 and V is TRBV28; 9 bases fit TRBD1. Germline V gives CDR1 MDHEN, CDR2 SYDVKM. Trimming cost V 7 bases and J 6 bases; bases outside gene matches: 7. The CDR3 is 13 amino acids. The CDR3 sequence: CASTGTGTVEQYF. The CDR3 DNA is TGTGCCAGCACCGGGACAGGGACGGTCGAGCAGTACTTC.

This clone is a singleton in its sample. The V and J genes are TRBV6-4 and TRBJ1-4, with 7 nucleotides matching TRBD1. The CDR3 runs to 17 residues. In germline, CDR1 is MRHNA, CDR2 SNTAGT. V shed 7 bases and J 7 bases; nucleotides not matched to a gene: 18. CDR3 sequence: CASTSPGQAPGFEKLFF. In nucleotides, the CDR3 is TGTGCCAGCACTTCCCCCGGACAGGCCCCCGGGTTTGAAAAACTGTTTTTT.

The chain has TRBV11-2 and TRBJ1-6, with TRBD1 matching over 8 bases. Germline V gene lookup returns CDR1 SGHAT and CDR2 FQNNGV. V shed 5 bases and J 7 bases; nucleotides not matched to a gene: 10. The CDR3 consists of 16 residues. CDR3 protein: CASSPKDRVGNSPLHF. Written as DNA, the CDR3 is TGTGCCAGCAGCCCCAAGGACAGGGTGGGGAATTCACCCCTCCACTTT.

J is TRBJ1-5 and V is TRBV30; D unresolved. CDR3 length equals 13 residues. Germline V gene sequence: CDR1 GTSNPN, CDR2 SVGIG (reference sequence). Trimming shortened V by 0 bases and J by 0 bases, and 3 bases separated the two germline ends. In nucleotides, the CDR3 is TGTGCCTGGAGTGTACTTAGCAATCAGCCCCAGCATTTT. This gives the protein CAWSVLSNQPQHF.

The chain combines TRBV12-1 with TRBJ1-1. TRBV12-1 is given as a pseudogene. The CDR3 loop spans 16 amino acids. CDR3 DNA sequence: TGTGCCAGCAGCTTTAGGGGGGGACGGGCGGCCACTGAAGCTTTCTTT. The encoded protein is CASSFRGGRAATEAFF.

The genes are TRBV7-2 and TRBJ2-7; the match to TRBD2 covers 7 bases. The CDR3 is 16 amino acids. V lost 2 bases and J lost 0; bases outside the gene matches: 7. The germline CDR1 and CDR2 sequences are SGHTA and FQGNSA. The CDR3 loop is CASSLIGGGSSYEQYF. CDR3 DNA sequence: TGTGCCAGCAGCTTAATTGGGGGGGGGAGCTCCTACGAGCAGTACTTC.

This clone was seen just once. The chain carries TRBV13 and TRBJ1-4; D call uncertain. The V gene lost 4 bases and the J gene lost 0 bases, with 12 bases spanning the gap. The CDR3 is 16 amino acids. Germline assignment: CDR1 PRHDT and CDR2 FYEKMQ (reference sequence). In DNA, the CDR3 is TGTGCCAGCAGCTCCCGCCCGAGCCCAACTAATGAAAAACTGTTTTTT. Encoded protein: CASSSRPSPTNEKLFF.

This clone was counted a single time. The chain employs TRBV19 and TRBJ1-6, with 9 bases lining up with TRBD1. The CDR3 has 15 residues. V was pared by 5 bases and J by 7 bases, with 6 bases of the junction left unmatched. Germline lookup yields CDR1 LNHDA and CDR2 SQIVND (reference sequence). The CDR3: CASSLGQGINSPLHF. CDR3 nucleotide sequence: TGTGCCAGTAGTCTCGGACAGGGGATCAATTCACCCCTCCACTTT.

The chain employs TRBV10-3 and TRBJ2-7; a weak D match, TRBD2 (6 bases). Germline values: CDR1 ENHRY, CDR2 SYGVKD. The CDR3 extends over 15 amino acids. Trimming removed 3 bases at V and 7 bases at J, with 19 bases between. The CDR3 DNA sequence: TGTGCCATCAGTGAATCCCGGGGGACGACAATGGAGCAGTACTTC. It specifies CAISESRGTTMEQYF.